This TCR beta chain was found in a study of Ad26.COV2.S vaccination and SARS-CoV-2 variants. The method was immunoSEQ multiplex PCR; TCRdb's version includes in-frame clones alone and lacks a portion of them. Counted here are fewer than 800,000 clones, about 90% occurring once; the ten biggest clones make up approximately 1.5%. The CDR3 has 15 amino acids. The germline CDR1 and CDR2 sequences are SGHRS and YFSETQ. The V end was cut by 4 bases, the J end by 2 bases, with 13 bases between. Findings and limits, study-wide: Breadth, reportedly substantial, characterized the spike-specific CD8+ and CD4+ T cell responses after vaccination.

As for this clone: Antigen specificity is unknown.

Treatment of the sample: 15 to 20 received Ad26.COV2.S at low or high dose, single or two shots; about 5 received placebo; per-sample allocation not given. Sampling happened 63 days after the first vaccine or placebo injection. This adult donor, from Boston, was 18-55 years old. The specimen was peripheral blood, collected in a trial of Ad26.COV2.S vaccine versus placebo. The sequence derives from a person between 18 and 60 years old who received the Ad26.COV2.S COVID-19 vaccine or a placebo. The V gene is TRBV5-1, the J gene TRBJ2-1; a weak D match, TRBD1 (6 bases). CDR3 amino acids: CASSLTSGAYNEQFF. The CDR3 coding sequence is TGCGCCAGCAGCCTTACCTCAGGGGCCTACAATGAGCAGTTCTTC.